This is a list of T cell receptor beta chains from one sample in a study of T cells after yellow fever vaccination. TCRdb recomputed calls from the 5' RACE reads with MiXCR, one row per CDR3 protein. The top ten clones hold 2.5% to 4% of a sample with approximately 260,000 distinct CDR3 sequences, roughly 5.6% of them seen once. Source: CD4+ T cells sorted from PBMCs, taken on the day of the yellow fever booster vaccination. The receptors derive from a man aged 18 to 29 who received the YFV17D yellow fever vaccine. The CDR3 runs from the conserved cysteine through the conserved F or W. Each record gives: J gene, D gene, clone size, V gene, CDR3 DNA, CDR3 protein. A D gene is named only where the DNA matches it firmly. The size entry is marked missing in some rows and otherwise reads once, few, many or a size class.

J gene: TRBJ2-5
D gene: NA
clone size: NA
V gene: TRBV19
CDR3 DNA: TGTGCCAGTAGGTATTCGGCGGTTGGGGAGACCCAGTACTTC
CDR3 protein: CASRYSAVGETQYF

J gene: TRBJ1-1
D gene: NA
clone size: few
V gene: TRBV7-9
CDR3 DNA: TGTGCCAGCAGCCCGAGGGTCCCCGCTGAAGCTTTCTTT
CDR3 protein: CASSPRVPAEAFF

J gene: TRBJ1-4
D gene: NA
clone size: NA
V gene: TRBV30
CDR3 DNA: TGTGCCGGAACAAAGACAGCAACTAATGAAAAACTGTTTTTT
CDR3 protein: CAGTKTATNEKLFF

J gene: TRBJ2-3
D gene: TRBD2
clone size: few
V gene: TRBV4-1
CDR3 DNA: TGCGCCAGCAGCCAACAGACTAGCAACACAGATACGCAGTATTTT
CDR3 protein: CASSQQTSNTDTQYF

J gene: TRBJ2-3
D gene: TRBD2
clone size: many
V gene: TRBV4-1
CDR3 DNA: TGCGCCAGCAGCCAAGAAGTTGGGGGAGGGGGCACAGATACGCAGTATTTT
CDR3 protein: CASSQEVGGGGTDTQYF

J gene: TRBJ1-5
D gene: NA
clone size: NA
V gene: TRBV6-2/TRBV6-3
CDR3 DNA: TGTGCCAGCAAAGATCGAGTCAATCAGCCCCAGCATTTT
CDR3 protein: CASKDRVNQPQHF

J gene: TRBJ2-2
D gene: NA
clone size: many
V gene: TRBV4-3
CDR3 DNA: TGCGCCAGCAGCCAAGAATCTCCGCAGGCCGGGGAGCTGTTTTTT
CDR3 protein: CASSQESPQAGELFF

J gene: TRBJ1-6
D gene: TRBD1
clone size: few
V gene: TRBV28
CDR3 DNA: TGTGCCAGCAGTTTAGTCGCAGGGGGAAATTCACCCCTCCACTTT
CDR3 protein: CASSLVAGGNSPLHF

J gene: TRBJ1-1
D gene: NA
clone size: few
V gene: TRBV6-5
CDR3 DNA: TGTGCCAGCAGTCTATACAGGGACCGGGGCACTGAAGCTTTCTTT
CDR3 protein: CASSLYRDRGTEAFF

J gene: TRBJ2-1
D gene: NA
clone size: few
V gene: TRBV7-6
CDR3 DNA: TGTGCCAGCAGCTTAGATATGGGGATTCGTGACAATGAGCAGTTCTTC
CDR3 protein: CASSLDMGIRDNEQFF

J gene: TRBJ2-4
D gene: NA
clone size: many
V gene: TRBV29-1
CDR3 DNA: TGCAGCGTCCGACAGAAACTAGCCAAAAACATTCAGTACTTC
CDR3 protein: CSVRQKLAKNIQYF

J gene: TRBJ2-1
D gene: TRBD2
clone size: few
V gene: TRBV7-9
CDR3 DNA: TGTGCCAGCAGCTTAGCCGGGACTAGCGGGGGGGCGAATGAGCAGTTCTTC
CDR3 protein: CASSLAGTSGGANEQFF

J gene: TRBJ2-3
D gene: NA
clone size: NA
V gene: TRBV9
CDR3 DNA: TGTGCCAGCAGCGTAGGTCTGATCCCAGATACGCAGTATTTT
CDR3 protein: CASSVGLIPDTQYF

J gene: TRBJ1-2
D gene: NA
clone size: NA
V gene: TRBV5-6
CDR3 DNA: TGTGCCAGCAGCTTGCAAGGAACACCTATTTATGGCTACACCTTC
CDR3 protein: CASSLQGTPIYGYTF

J gene: TRBJ1-5
D gene: NA
clone size: many
V gene: TRBV3-1
CDR3 DNA: TGTGCCAGCAGCCAATTCAATCAGCCCCAGCATTTT
CDR3 protein: CASSQFNQPQHF

J gene: TRBJ2-1
D gene: TRBD2
clone size: few
V gene: TRBV19
CDR3 DNA: TGTGCCACCGGGGGGACTAGCAGTTATGAGCAGTTCTTC
CDR3 protein: CATGGTSSYEQFF

J gene: TRBJ2-1
D gene: TRBD2
clone size: many
V gene: TRBV6-6
CDR3 DNA: TGTGCCAGCAGTCCCCTGGGGGAGGGCTACAATGAGCAGTTCTTC
CDR3 protein: CASSPLGEGYNEQFF

J gene: TRBJ1-1
D gene: NA
clone size: many
V gene: TRBV7-9
CDR3 DNA: TGTGCCAGCAGCTTAGAAGCGACTGAAGCTTTCTTT
CDR3 protein: CASSLEATEAFF

J gene: TRBJ1-1
D gene: NA
clone size: NA
V gene: TRBV11-3
CDR3 DNA: TGTGCCAGCAGCTTCGGGTGGGGGACTGAAGCTTTCTTT
CDR3 protein: CASSFGWGTEAFF

J gene: TRBJ2-3
D gene: TRBD2
clone size: NA
V gene: TRBV28
CDR3 DNA: TGTGCCAGCAGTTTCTCCCTTAGCGGGGCGGGGGAGGGTACGCAGTATTTT
CDR3 protein: CASSFSLSGAGEGTQYF

J gene: TRBJ1-5
D gene: TRBD1
clone size: few
V gene: TRBV20-1
CDR3 DNA: TGCAGTGCTAGGTTCGGACAGGACCAGCCCCAGCATTTT
CDR3 protein: CSARFGQDQPQHF

J gene: TRBJ1-5
D gene: TRBD1
clone size: many
V gene: TRBV4-2
CDR3 DNA: TGTGCCAGCAGCACCCGACAGGGGGTGGATCAGCCCCAGCATTTT
CDR3 protein: CASSTRQGVDQPQHF

J gene: TRBJ2-1
D gene: NA
clone size: few
V gene: TRBV28
CDR3 DNA: TGTGCCAGCAGCCAGGGGGGCCCCTCCTACAATGAGCAGTTCTTC
CDR3 protein: CASSQGGPSYNEQFF

J gene: TRBJ2-2
D gene: NA
clone size: many
V gene: TRBV30
CDR3 DNA: TGTGCCTGGAGTGTTCAGGCGTCGAACACCGGGGAGCTGTTTTTT
CDR3 protein: CAWSVQASNTGELFF

J gene: TRBJ1-5
D gene: NA
clone size: NA
V gene: TRBV29-1
CDR3 DNA: TGCAGCGTTGAAGTGGGGGGGGAGCAGCCCCAGCATTTT
CDR3 protein: CSVEVGGEQPQHF

J gene: TRBJ1-4
D gene: NA
clone size: NA
V gene: TRBV20-1
CDR3 DNA: TGCAGTGCTAGAGTCGTTCCTGGGAATGAAAAACTGTTTTTT
CDR3 protein: CSARVVPGNEKLFF

J gene: TRBJ2-7
D gene: TRBD1
clone size: few
V gene: TRBV4-3
CDR3 DNA: TGCGCCAGCAGCCAAGGGGGTGGGACAGCCTCCTACGAGCAGTACTTC
CDR3 protein: CASSQGGGTASYEQYF

J gene: TRBJ2-2
D gene: NA
clone size: many
V gene: TRBV5-1
CDR3 DNA: TGCGCCAGCAGCTTGGAAAGAGAGCCCGGGGAGCTGTTTTTT
CDR3 protein: CASSLEREPGELFF

J gene: TRBJ2-3
D gene: TRBD1
clone size: few
V gene: TRBV10-3
CDR3 DNA: TGTGCCATCAGTCTGGGACAGGGGAGCACAGATACGCAGTATTTT
CDR3 protein: CAISLGQGSTDTQYF

J gene: TRBJ1-5
D gene: TRBD1
clone size: many
V gene: TRBV7-9
CDR3 DNA: TGTGCCAGCAGCTTGGGACAGGGCACGCAGCCCCAGCATTTT
CDR3 protein: CASSLGQGTQPQHF

J gene: TRBJ1-1
D gene: TRBD1
clone size: few
V gene: TRBV18
CDR3 DNA: TGTGCCAGCTCACCATCGGAGGGACAGGGGGACACTGAAGCTTTCTTT
CDR3 protein: CASSPSEGQGDTEAFF

J gene: TRBJ1-2
D gene: NA
clone size: NA
V gene: TRBV4-3
CDR3 DNA: TGCGCCAGCAGCCAAGAATTTTCTAACTATGGCTACACCTTC
CDR3 protein: CASSQEFSNYGYTF

J gene: TRBJ2-1
D gene: NA
clone size: few
V gene: TRBV6-1
CDR3 DNA: TGTGCCAGCAGCAGGGATTGGGGGGCTTATGAGCAGTTCTTC
CDR3 protein: CASSRDWGAYEQFF

J gene: TRBJ2-6
D gene: NA
clone size: few
V gene: TRBV7-2
CDR3 DNA: TGTGCCAGCAGCCTAAGACAGCACTCTGGGGCCAACGTCCTGACTTTC
CDR3 protein: CASSLRQHSGANVLTF

J gene: TRBJ2-1
D gene: TRBD2
clone size: many
V gene: TRBV11-3
CDR3 DNA: TGTGCCAGCAGCTCCAGCGGGGGGGTAAATGAGCAGTTCTTC
CDR3 protein: CASSSSGGVNEQFF

J gene: TRBJ2-1
D gene: TRBD1
clone size: many
V gene: TRBV12-3/TRBV12-4
CDR3 DNA: TGTGCCAGCAGCTCGACAGGGGGTTGGGTACGCAATGAGCAGTTCTTC
CDR3 protein: CASSSTGGWVRNEQFF

J gene: TRBJ1-2
D gene: TRBD1
clone size: few
V gene: TRBV18
CDR3 DNA: TGTGCCAGCTCACAACGACAGGGGGAAAATGGCTACACCTTC
CDR3 protein: CASSQRQGENGYTF

J gene: TRBJ2-3
D gene: NA
clone size: NA
V gene: TRBV5-1
CDR3 DNA: TGCGCCAGCAGCTTGGCCAATCCCCTCAGCACAGATACGCAGTATTTT
CDR3 protein: CASSLANPLSTDTQYF

J gene: TRBJ2-2
D gene: NA
clone size: many
V gene: TRBV5-1
CDR3 DNA: TGCGCCAGCAGCTTGGCACAGGGCTACACCGGGGAGCTGTTTTTT
CDR3 protein: CASSLAQGYTGELFF

J gene: TRBJ2-1
D gene: NA
clone size: many
V gene: TRBV11-2
CDR3 DNA: TGTGCCAGCAGCTTAGATTCAGGGGTCTACAGGCTACGCAATGAGCAGTTCTTC
CDR3 protein: CASSLDSGVYRLRNEQFF

J gene: TRBJ2-4
D gene: NA
clone size: NA
V gene: TRBV28
CDR3 DNA: TGTGCCAGCATCGAGGGGACGGGGAACATTCAGTACTTC
CDR3 protein: CASIEGTGNIQYF

J gene: TRBJ2-5
D gene: NA
clone size: NA
V gene: TRBV20-1
CDR3 DNA: TGCAGTGTTCCTATCGCGGGAGAGACCCAGTACTTC
CDR3 protein: CSVPIAGETQYF

J gene: TRBJ2-3
D gene: NA
clone size: many
V gene: TRBV5-8
CDR3 DNA: TGTGCCAGCAGCCCCCGGGGGCCGGTGAGGGCAGATACGCAGTATTTT
CDR3 protein: CASSPRGPVRADTQYF

J gene: TRBJ1-4
D gene: NA
clone size: many
V gene: TRBV20-1
CDR3 DNA: TGCAGTGCTTTTCCCGGGAAACTGTTTTTT
CDR3 protein: CSAFPGKLFF

J gene: TRBJ2-3
D gene: NA
clone size: few
V gene: TRBV29-1
CDR3 DNA: TGCAGCGTTTCCGGGGGAGGGGGCTTAGATACGCAGTATTTT
CDR3 protein: CSVSGGGGLDTQYF

J gene: TRBJ1-4
D gene: TRBD1
clone size: few
V gene: TRBV20-1
CDR3 DNA: TGCAGTGCTAGAGGACAGGGCTTTGGGCTGTTTTTT
CDR3 protein: CSARGQGFGLFF

J gene: TRBJ1-2
D gene: NA
clone size: few
V gene: TRBV20-1
CDR3 DNA: TGCAGTGCGAAGCAGTCCGGGGCCTTCTATGGCTACACCTTC
CDR3 protein: CSAKQSGAFYGYTF